This T cell receptor beta chain was sequenced during a study of shared clonotypes between healthy human individuals. The study, taken as a whole, reports: An expected dependence of interdonor clonotype sharing on sequencing depth was noted.

For each subset, genomic DNA was distributed in equal portions over several immunoSEQ plates. With ten immunoSEQ deep assay plates, unsorted PBMC DNA underwent sequencing. Using immunoSEQ multiplex PCR, the repertoire was profiled, and TCRdb retains in-frame clones only, with some absent. Of around 440,000 clones in the sample, 70% to 80% were seen once. With respect to this clone: The antigen is not known.

Germline CDR1 SGHDN, CDR2 FVKESK. This CDR3 region has 14 residues. Deletions cut 4 bases from V and 7 bases from J, with 16 bases between. Sample: PBMCs. The receptor was isolated from a woman aged 40 to 50 in good health. Some clones in this sample may be carry-over from other donors' samples. This chain connects TRBV14 to TRBJ1-2; the D gene is possibly TRBD1 (5 bases). The CDR3 loop is CASSPWSRVGGYTF. The DNA for the CDR3 is TGTGCCAGCAGCCCCTGGAGCAGGGTCGGTGGCTACACCTTC.